This T cell receptor (beta chain) was observed in a study of blood T cells in healthy people across ages. Trimming removed 4 bases from V and 4 bases from J, with 26 bases in between. Looked up from germline, CDR1 is SGDLS and CDR2 is YYNGEE. The CDR3 covers 18 residues. This clonotype was picked up a small number of times. Primed by a sample-barcoded 5' primer and a J-beta primer mix, a second PCR proceeded for 7 to 11 cycles. A minimum of 2.5 million CDR3-containing paired-end reads was obtained for each sample. TCRdb passed the 5' RACE reads through MiXCR, listing each CDR3 protein once. The sample carries fewer than 900,000 distinct CDR3 sequences, around 45% recorded once.

The sequencing input was blood. The clonotype was recovered from a woman aged 55-75 years in good health. The chain links TRBV9 to TRBJ1-1; possibly TRBD1 for D (6 bases). CDR3 sequence: CASSQRSRPGQRATEAFF. CDR3 nucleotides: TGTGCCAGCAGCCAACGATCTAGGCCGGGACAAAGGGCCACTGAAGCTTTCTTT. Based on the CDR3 plus reference TRBV9 and TRBJ1-1, the full variable domain is DSGVTQTPKHLITATGQRVTLRCSPRSGDLSVYWYQQSLDQGLQFLIQYYNGEERAKGNILERFSAQQFPDLHSELNLSSLELGDSALYFCASSQRSRPGQRATEAFFGQGTRLTVV.